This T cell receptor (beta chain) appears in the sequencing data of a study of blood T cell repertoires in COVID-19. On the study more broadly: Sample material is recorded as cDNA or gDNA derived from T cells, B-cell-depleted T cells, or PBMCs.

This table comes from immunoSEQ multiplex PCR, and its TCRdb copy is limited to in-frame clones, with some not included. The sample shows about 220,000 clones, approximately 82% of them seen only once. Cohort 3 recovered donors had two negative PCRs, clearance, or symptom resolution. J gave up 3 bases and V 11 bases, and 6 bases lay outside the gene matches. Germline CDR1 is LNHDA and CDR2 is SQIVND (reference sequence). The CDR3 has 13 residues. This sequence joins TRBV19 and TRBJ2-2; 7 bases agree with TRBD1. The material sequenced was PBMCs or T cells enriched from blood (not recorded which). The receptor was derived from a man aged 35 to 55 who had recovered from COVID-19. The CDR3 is CAARGIYTGELFF. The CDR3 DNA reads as TGTGCCGCCAGGGGGATTTACACCGGGGAGCTGTTTTTT.